This entry lists 15 T cell receptor beta chains sequenced from one sample in a study of monozygotic twins with inflammatory bowel disease. TCRdb reprocessed the 5' RACE reads, keeping one entry per CDR3 protein, no DNA. This sample's clone table lists approximately 390,000 distinct CDR3 sequences. Sequenced input: blood. These receptor sequences come from a human donor with ulcerative colitis or Crohn's disease, or a healthy co-twin of an affected twin (not recorded which).

The rearrangement links TRBV30 to TRBJ1-1. The CDR3 is 15 residues long. CDR1 GTSNPN and CDR2 SVGIG come from the germline V gene (reference sequence). CDR3 sequence: CAWSHPSAGGDEAFF.

This chain joins TRBV29-1 and TRBJ2-1; the TRBD1 assignment by TCRdb is unverifiable without DNA. The CDR3 totals 15 residues. The V gene's germline CDR1 is SQVTM and CDR2 ANQGSEA. This CDR3 reads CSVETLTSGGNEQFF.

The CDR3 region is CASSTTGGGMNTQYF. The rearrangement links TRBV28 to TRBJ2-3; TCRdb picks TRBD1, but there is no DNA to check that call. Germline assignment: CDR1 MDHEN and CDR2 SYDVKM. CDR3 length: 15 residues.

J is TRBJ1-5 and V is TRBV20-1; as DNA is missing, the TRBD1 call by TCRdb cannot be tested. The CDR3 is made up of 14 amino acids. Per the germline V gene, CDR1 is DFQATT and CDR2 is SNEGSKA (reference sequence). CDR3 sequence: CSARGGLGDQPQHF.

V and J are TRBV4-2 and TRBJ2-1; TCRdb gives TRBD1 as the D gene, but with no DNA this cannot be confirmed. This CDR3 region has 16 residues. Per germline, CDR1 LGHNA and CDR2 YNFKEQ. The CDR3 loop reads CASSLELGALYNEQFF.

The chain recombines TRBV3-1 with TRBJ1-1. CDR1 LGHDT and CDR2 YNNKEL come from the germline V gene (reference sequence). The CDR3 totals 16 residues. CDR3 loop: CASSQDRRRTNPEAFF.

This chain links TRBV27 with TRBJ2-7; with no DNA, the TCRdb D assignment of TRBD1 cannot be verified. CDR1 and CDR2 from the germline V gene are MNHEY and SMNVEV (reference sequence). This CDR3 is built from 16 residues. The CDR3 protein is CASSPSQAALSYEQYF.

V is TRBV29-1 and J is TRBJ1-1; TCRdb selects TRBD1, and the lack of DNA leaves this call unchecked. There are 12 residues in the CDR3. Germline V CDR1 and CDR2: SQVTM, ANQGSEA. The CDR3 protein is CSALVGWTEAFF.

This rearrangement joins TRBV20-1 to TRBJ2-7. This CDR3 is built from 14 residues. The germline V gene encodes CDR1 DFQATT and CDR2 SNEGSKA (reference sequence). The CDR3 region is CSAWIPQSSYEQYF.

J is TRBJ2-5 and V is TRBV4-1; the TRBD1 assignment by TCRdb is unverifiable without DNA. The CDR3 length is 17 residues. Germline V gene lookup returns CDR1 MGHRA and CDR2 YSYEKL. The CDR3 protein is CASRYGTGGTYQETQYF.

The chain links TRBV15 to TRBJ2-3; TCRdb calls TRBD2, which cannot be checked without DNA. The CDR3 is made up of 15 amino acids. Germline assignment: CDR1 LNHNV and CDR2 YYDKDF (reference sequence). CDR3 region: CATSRTRGGADTQYF.

The V call is TRBV5-1, the J call TRBJ1-1; TCRdb reports TRBD1, a call that lacks DNA to check it against. This CDR3 has 16 amino acids. The V gene's germline CDR1 is SGHRS and CDR2 YFSETQ. This chain's CDR3 is CASSPSGTALNTEAFF.

This chain links TRBV20-1 with TRBJ2-4; TCRdb picks TRBD1, but there is no DNA to check that call. In germline, CDR1 is DFQATT, CDR2 SNEGSKA (reference sequence). This CDR3 has 12 amino acids. CDR3 in amino acids: CNAKGGWNIQYF.

The gene calls are TRBV10-3 and TRBJ1-2. The germline V gene encodes CDR1 ENHRY and CDR2 SYGVKD. CDR3 length: 15 amino acids. CDR3 sequence reads: CAITEVVAANYGYTF.

This chain uses TRBV2 with TRBJ1-1. Germline V gives CDR1 SNHLY, CDR2 FYNNEI. The length of the CDR3 is 12 residues. CDR3 protein: CASSPEPNGAFF.